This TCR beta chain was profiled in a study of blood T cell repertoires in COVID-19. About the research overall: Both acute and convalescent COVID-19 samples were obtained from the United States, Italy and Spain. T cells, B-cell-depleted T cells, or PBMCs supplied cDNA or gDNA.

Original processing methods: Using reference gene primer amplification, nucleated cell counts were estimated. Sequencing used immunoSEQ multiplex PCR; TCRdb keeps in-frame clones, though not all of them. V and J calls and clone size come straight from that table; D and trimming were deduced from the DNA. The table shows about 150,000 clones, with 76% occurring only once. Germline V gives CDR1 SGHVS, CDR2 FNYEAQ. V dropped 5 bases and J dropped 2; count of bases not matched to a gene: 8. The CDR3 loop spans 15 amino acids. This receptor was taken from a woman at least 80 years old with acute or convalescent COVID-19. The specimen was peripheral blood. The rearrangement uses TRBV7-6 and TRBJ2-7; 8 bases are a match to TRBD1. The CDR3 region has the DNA TGTGCCAGCAGCCCTGGACAGGGCTTCACCTACGAGCAGTACTTC. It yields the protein CASSPGQGFTYEQYF.